This T cell receptor (beta chain) is drawn from a study of blood T cell repertoires in COVID-19. On the study more broadly: Nucleic acid was either cDNA or gDNA, and it came from T cells, B-cell-depleted T cells, or PBMCs.

Germline V lookup: CDR1 SGDLS, CDR2 YYNGEE. Trimming left V 1 base short and J 9 bases short, with 13 bases between. This CDR3 region has 13 residues. Some clones are missing from TCRdb's copy, which holds only in-frame ones; the method was immunoSEQ multiplex PCR. The sample consists of 120,000 or so clones, less than 85% of them appearing once. The origin of this receptor is a man aged 45-60 years with acute or convalescent COVID-19. Sequenced: peripheral blood. The chain uses TRBV9 and TRBJ1-1, with D perhaps matching TRBD1 (5 bases). CDR3 region: CASSVLVDSQAFF. The DNA for the CDR3 is TGTGCCAGCAGCGTATTGGTAGACAGTCAAGCTTTCTTT.